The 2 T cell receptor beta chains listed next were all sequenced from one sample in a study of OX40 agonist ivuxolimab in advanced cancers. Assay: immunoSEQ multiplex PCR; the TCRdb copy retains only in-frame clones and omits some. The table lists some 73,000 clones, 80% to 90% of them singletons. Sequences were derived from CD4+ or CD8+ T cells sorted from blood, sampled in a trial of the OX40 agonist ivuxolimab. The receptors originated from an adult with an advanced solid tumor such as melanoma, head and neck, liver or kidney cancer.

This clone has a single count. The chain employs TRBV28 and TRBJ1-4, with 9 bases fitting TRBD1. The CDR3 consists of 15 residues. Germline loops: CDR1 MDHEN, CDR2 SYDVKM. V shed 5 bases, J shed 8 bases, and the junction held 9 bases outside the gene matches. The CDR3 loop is CASSVLRTGDEKLFF. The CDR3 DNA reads TGTGCCAGCAGTGTTTTAAGGACAGGGGACGAAAAACTGTTTTTT.

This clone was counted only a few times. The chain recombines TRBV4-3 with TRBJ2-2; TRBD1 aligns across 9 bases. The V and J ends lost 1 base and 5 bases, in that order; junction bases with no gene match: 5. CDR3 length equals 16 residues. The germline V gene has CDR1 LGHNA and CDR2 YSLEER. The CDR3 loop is CASSQGQGDFTGELFF. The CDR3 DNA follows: TGCGCCAGCAGCCAAGGACAGGGGGATTTTACCGGGGAGCTGTTTTTT.